The TCR beta chain under discussion was sequenced for a study of T cells expressing NK-cell markers. Looking at the study overall: Each TCR beta repertoire originated in sorted T cells that were CD3+CD56+NKG2C+, CD3+CD56+NKG2C- or CD3+CD56-NKG2C+.

This CDR3 is 15 amino acids long. Germline CDR1 reads SNHLY; CDR2 reads FYNNEI. TCRdb re-called the 5' RACE reads; every CDR3 protein appears as one record, without DNA. The listing contains about 460,000 distinct CDR3 sequences. Sequenced input: blood T cells: a sorted CD56 or NKG2C T cell subset, CD4+ or CD8+ T cells, or bulk PBMC T cells (not recorded which). The TCR sequence derives from a woman aged 45 to 65 in good health. The V gene is TRBV2, the J gene TRBJ2-3; no DNA is available, so the TRBD1 call from TCRdb remains unchecked. The CDR3 sequence is CASSPDYAPDDTQYF.